This TCR beta chain was identified in a study of cytomegalovirus exposure and HLA in healthy donors. Study-level information: Earlier sequencing of about 200 million T cells yielded about 120 million unique TCR beta sequences.

This clone was recorded a few times. The antigen is unknown. CDR1 and CDR2 from the germline V gene are SGHKS and YYEKEE (reference sequence). The V end was cut by 4 bases, the J end by 0 bases, with 9 bases between. There are 14 residues in the CDR3. Notes on the study in general: Reports described diagnosis of cytomegalovirus status by the classifier as highly specific and sensitive. Later analysis demonstrated an association between a missense DCLRE1C variant and TCR beta V- and J-gene trimming.

Primers: 60 Vbeta forward and 13 Jbeta reverse. The protocol was immunoSEQ multiplex PCR, while the TCRdb copy is restricted to in-frame clones and leaves out a portion. This repertoire shows around 100,000 clones, 74% found once; its top ten account for 4.8%. Sequencing was carried out using PBMCs. The chain uses TRBV5-5 and TRBJ2-3; D is uncertain. This TCR was recovered from a young man in good health and CMV-seropositive. CDR3 in DNA: TGTGCCAGCAGCCTTCGTATAAGCACAGATACGCAGTATTTT. It yields the protein CASSLRISTDTQYF.